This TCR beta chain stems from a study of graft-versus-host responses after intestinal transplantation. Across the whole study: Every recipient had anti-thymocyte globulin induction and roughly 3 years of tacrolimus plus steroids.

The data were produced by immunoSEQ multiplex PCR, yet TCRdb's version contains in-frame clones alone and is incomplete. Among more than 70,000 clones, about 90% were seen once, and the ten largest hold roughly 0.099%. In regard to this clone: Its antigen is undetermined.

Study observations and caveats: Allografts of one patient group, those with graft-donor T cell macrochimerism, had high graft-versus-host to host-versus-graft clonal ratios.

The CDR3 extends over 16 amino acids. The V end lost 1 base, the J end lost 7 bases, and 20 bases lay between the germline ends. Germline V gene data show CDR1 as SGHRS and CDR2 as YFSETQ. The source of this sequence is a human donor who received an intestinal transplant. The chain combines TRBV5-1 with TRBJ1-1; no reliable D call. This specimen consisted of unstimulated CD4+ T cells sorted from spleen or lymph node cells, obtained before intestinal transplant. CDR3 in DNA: TGCGCCAGCAGCTTGTCGCTGCCTTACCGCCGAGGTGAAGCTTTCTTT. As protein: CASSLSLPYRRGEAFF.